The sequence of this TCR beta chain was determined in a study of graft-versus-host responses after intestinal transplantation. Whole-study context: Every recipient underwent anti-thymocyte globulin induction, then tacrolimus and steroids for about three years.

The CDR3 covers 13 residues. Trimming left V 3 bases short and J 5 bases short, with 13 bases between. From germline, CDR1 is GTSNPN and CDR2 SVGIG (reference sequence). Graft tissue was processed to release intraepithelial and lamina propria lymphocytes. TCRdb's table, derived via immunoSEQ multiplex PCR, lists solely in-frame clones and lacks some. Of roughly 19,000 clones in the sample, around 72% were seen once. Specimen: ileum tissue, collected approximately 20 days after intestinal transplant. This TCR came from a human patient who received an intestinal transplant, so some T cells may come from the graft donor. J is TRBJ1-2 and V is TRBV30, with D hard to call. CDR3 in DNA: TGTGCCTGGAGAAGGCAGGCACGGTATGGCTACACCTTC. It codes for CAWRRQARYGYTF.